This T cell receptor (beta chain) was documented in a study of human T cells and chemical hapten exposure. Looking at the study overall: Investigators sensitized around 2 cm by around 2 cm of upper inner arm skin with 2% DPC. Diagnoses of alopecia areata, totalis or universalis occurred in mostly female patients.

Time point reported: patch test 2, 6 weeks after DPC sensitization. Described treatment: therapeutic diphenylcyclopropenone sensitization with weekly scalp DPC. The CDR3 contains 16 residues. Germline loops: CDR1 LGHNA, CDR2 YNFKEQ. Comments on this clonotype: This could be a read error, since a much larger clone is one nucleotide away.

Library preparation tagged each individual cDNA molecule with a unique molecular identifier. One entry per CDR3 protein, called by TCRdb with MiXCR from the RACE reads. The table includes about 350,000 distinct CDR3 sequences, roughly 6% detected once. This sequence was found in a woman between 18 and 29 years old with alopecia areata. Some clones in this sample may be carry-over from other donors' samples. Specimen: whole blood, collected in connection with sensitization to the hapten diphenylcyclopropenone (DPC). V gene TRBV4-2 combines with J gene TRBJ1-4; D is ambiguous. As DNA, the CDR3 is TGTGCCAGCAGCCCGGCAGGCGATGCAACTGATGAAAAACTGTTTTTT. Its protein is CASSPAGDATDEKLFF.